Here is one T cell receptor beta chain with its context. The data derive from a study of blood T cell repertoires in COVID-19. As for the study in general: Donors in the United States, Italy and Spain gave samples during acute or convalescent COVID-19. T cells, B-cell-depleted T cells, or PBMCs provided the cDNA or gDNA that served as material.

Looked up from germline, CDR1 is KGHDR and CDR2 is SFDVKD. V shed 3 bases and J 2 bases; nucleotides not matched to a gene: 5. CDR3 length: 15 residues. The authors' processing: Estimates of nucleated cell counts were drawn from the amplification of reference gene primers. The data were produced by immunoSEQ multiplex PCR, yet TCRdb's version contains in-frame clones alone and is incomplete. V and J calls and clone size come straight from that table; D and trimming were deduced from the DNA. The table includes 180,000 or so clones, 70% to 90% detected once. V usage is TRBV24-1 and J usage is TRBJ2-5, with TRBD2 identical over 7 bases. Sequencing was done on a sample of peripheral blood. This TCR derives from a middle-aged man with active or convalescent COVID-19. The CDR3 DNA follows: TGTGCCACCAGTGATCCTCAGCGGGATCAAGAGACCCAGTACTTC. As protein: CATSDPQRDQETQYF.